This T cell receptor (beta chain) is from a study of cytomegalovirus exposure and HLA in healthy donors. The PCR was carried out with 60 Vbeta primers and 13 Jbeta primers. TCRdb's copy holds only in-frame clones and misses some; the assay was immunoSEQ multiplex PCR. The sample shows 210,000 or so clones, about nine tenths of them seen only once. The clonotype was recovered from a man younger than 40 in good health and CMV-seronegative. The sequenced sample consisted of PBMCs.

CDR3 protein: CASSRMEKLFF. As DNA, the CDR3 is TGTGCCAGCAGTCGTATGGAAAAACTGTTTTTT. V is TRBV28 and J is TRBJ1-4; D not resolved. Trimming pared 5 bases from V and 8 bases from J, leaving 6 bases between. CDR3 length: 11 residues. Germline CDR1 reads MDHEN; CDR2 reads SYDVKM.